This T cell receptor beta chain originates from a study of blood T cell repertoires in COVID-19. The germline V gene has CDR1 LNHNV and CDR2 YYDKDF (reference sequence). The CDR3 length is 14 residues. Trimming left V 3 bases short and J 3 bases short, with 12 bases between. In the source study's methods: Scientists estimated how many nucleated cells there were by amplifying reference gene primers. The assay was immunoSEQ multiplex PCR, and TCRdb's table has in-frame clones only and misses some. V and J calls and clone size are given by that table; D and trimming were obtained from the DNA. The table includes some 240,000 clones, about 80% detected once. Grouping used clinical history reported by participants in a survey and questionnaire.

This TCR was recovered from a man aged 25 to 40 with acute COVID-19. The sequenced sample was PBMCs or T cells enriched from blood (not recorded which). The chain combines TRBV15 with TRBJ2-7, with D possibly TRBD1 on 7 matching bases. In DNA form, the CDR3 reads TGTGCCACCAGCAGTAGACAGGGAGGCTACGAGCAGTACGTC. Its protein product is CATSSRQGGYEQYV.